Presented here are 30 T cell receptor beta chains from one specimen sequenced in a study of cytomegalovirus exposure and HLA in healthy donors. Vbeta (60) and Jbeta (13) primers were used in the PCR. Assay used: immunoSEQ multiplex PCR; TCRdb lists only in-frame clones, some missing. The data show about 180,000 clones, 70% to 80% seen once. Material: PBMCs. The receptors shown here come from a man in his late teens or twenties in good health and CMV-seronegative.

This chain links TRBV28 with TRBJ2-7; possible D gene TRBD2, 6 bases. Deletions cut 7 bases from V and 2 bases from J, with 15 bases between. The CDR3 has 14 residues. Germline lookup yields CDR1 MDHEN and CDR2 SYDVKM. CDR3 in DNA: TGTGCCAGCATGGGGAGGACTCAGCCCTACGAGCAGTACTTC. It translates to CASMGRTQPYEQYF. Based on the CDR3 plus reference TRBV28 and TRBJ2-7, the full variable domain is DVKVTQSSRYLVKRTGEKVFLECVQDMDHENMFWYRQDPGLGLRLIYFSYDVKMKEKGDIPEGYSVSREKKERFSLILESASTNQTSMYLCASMGRTQPYEQYFGPGTRLTVT.

As for this clone: At one end the junction does not follow the germline gene, possibly because of a read error. Other nucleotide sequences from this sample produce the same CDR3. The V and J genes are TRBV7-3 and TRBJ2-3; 7 bases map to TRBD2. The CDR3 has 12 amino acids. Germline-derived CDR1 and CDR2 are SGHTA and FQGTGA. The DNA of the CDR3 is TGTGCCAGCAGCCCTCTAGCGGCTACGCAGTACTTT. Its protein product is CASSPLAATQYF. The full variable domain, with the rest looked up from reference TRBV7-3 and TRBJ2-3, is GAGVSQTPSNKVTEKGKYVELRCDPISGHTALYWYRQSLGQGPEFLIYFQGTGAADDSGLPNDRFFAVRPEGSVSTLKIQRTERGDSAVYLCASSPLAATQYFGPGTRLTVL.

The rearrangement uses TRBV11-2 and TRBJ2-3, with 10 bases identical to TRBD2. The CDR3 totals 14 residues. CDR1 SGHAT and CDR2 FQNNGV come from the germline V gene. V shed 5 bases, J shed 4 bases, and the junction held 3 bases outside the gene matches. CDR3 coding DNA: TGTGCCAGCAGCAGAGCGGGGGGGCCAGATACGCAGTATTTT. This translates into CASSRAGGPDTQYF. Filled out from reference TRBV11-2 and TRBJ2-3, the complete variable domain reads EAGVAQSPRYKIIEKRQSVAFWCNPISGHATLYWYQQILGQGPKLLIQFQNNGVVDDSQLPKDRFSAERLKGVDSTLKIQPAKLEDSAVYLCASSRAGGPDTQYFGPGTRLTVL.

This rearrangement joins TRBV7-2 to TRBJ2-7; weak D call: TRBD2 (6 bases). CDR1 is SGHTA, CDR2 FQGNSA, per germline. The length of the CDR3 is 17 residues. The germline V and J ends were trimmed by 2 bases and 6 bases, with 23 bases remaining between them. This CDR3 reads CASSLLWSGAPSGEQYF. CDR3 DNA: TGTGCCAGCAGCTTACTATGGTCGGGAGCCCCATCGGGCGAGCAGTACTTC.

The V and J genes are TRBV7-2 and TRBJ1-5; TRBD1 matches at 8 bases. This CDR3 contains 15 residues. The germline CDR1 and CDR2 sequences are SGHTA and FQGNSA. With V trimmed by 4 bases and J by 4 bases, 6 bases remained unmatched. CDR3 sequence reads: CASSSDRDRNQPQHF. Written as DNA, the CDR3 is TGTGCCAGCAGCTCGGACAGGGACAGAAATCAGCCCCAGCATTTT.

The sample holds a few counts of this clone. The V gene is TRBV5-1, the J gene TRBJ2-7; TRBD2 aligns across 10 bases. V was pared by 5 bases and J by 6 bases, with 11 bases of the junction left unmatched. The CDR3 is made up of 15 amino acids. Germline loops: CDR1 SGHRS, CDR2 YFSETQ. In DNA form, the CDR3 reads TGCGCCAGCAGAGCAGGTCCAGCGGGAGGGCTCGAGCAGTACTTC. Protein: CASRAGPAGGLEQYF.

The sample holds one count of this clone. J is TRBJ2-1 and V is TRBV5-1; 8 positions match TRBD1. Germline CDR1 SGHRS, CDR2 YFSETQ. Unmatched junction bases numbered 5, after V lost 3 bases and J lost 6 bases. This CDR3 contains 14 residues. CDR3 DNA: TGCGCCAGCAGCTGGGCCGGGACAGGCAATGAGCAGTTCTTC. Its translation is CASSWAGTGNEQFF.

The rearrangement uses TRBV7-3 and TRBJ2-1; D might be TRBD1 (6 bases). The germline V and J ends were trimmed by 1 base and 1 base, with 8 bases remaining between them. Per germline, CDR1 SGHTA and CDR2 FQGTGA. The CDR3 consists of 15 residues. The CDR3 sequence is CASSLKGQSYNEQFF. The CDR3, as DNA: TGTGCCAGCAGCTTAAAAGGACAGTCCTACAATGAGCAGTTCTTC.

The V call is TRBV7-9, the J call TRBJ2-7; 11 nucleotides match TRBD1. The CDR3 runs 15 residues. The V gene end was trimmed by 5 bases and the J gene end by 4 bases; junction bases not matched to a gene: 7. Germline-derived CDR1 and CDR2 are SEHNR and FQNEAQ (reference sequence). The CDR3 protein is CASSPAGTGGYEQYF. The CDR3 DNA reads as TGTGCCAGCAGCCCCGCCGGGACAGGGGGATACGAGCAGTACTTC.

This clone has only a few counts. The V call is TRBV6-5, the J call TRBJ1-6; D is unclear. V was cut by 5 bases and J by 4 bases, with 6 bases left in between. Germline V gene lookup returns CDR1 MNHEY and CDR2 SVGAGI. CDR3 length: 13 amino acids. As DNA, the CDR3 is TGTGCCAGCAGTCGGGAGTATAATTCACCCCTCCACTTT. This translates into CASSREYNSPLHF.

This sequence joins TRBV2 and TRBJ1-1, with a weak D call TRBD1 (5 bases). This CDR3 is 13 amino acids long. The germline gives CDR1 SNHLY, CDR2 FYNNEI. V was trimmed by 6 bases and J by 4 bases, leaving 12 bases between them. CDR3 DNA sequence: TGTGCCAGCAGCCCCAGGGTAGGCACTGAAGCTTTCTTT. Amino acid sequence: CASSPRVGTEAFF.

The V gene is TRBV29-1, the J gene TRBJ2-3; TRBD2 aligns across 8 bases. The CDR3 is 13 amino acids. Germline lookup yields CDR1 SQVTM and CDR2 ANQGSEA. The V and J ends lost 7 bases and 3 bases, in that order; junction bases with no gene match: 6. The CDR3 spells CSGTGLGTDTQYF. DNA for the CDR3: TGCAGCGGTACGGGACTAGGAACAGATACGCAGTATTTT.

The sample holds a few counts of this clone. The chain carries TRBV14 and TRBJ2-7; the match to TRBD2 covers 11 bases. CDR3 length: 17 residues. With V trimmed by 6 bases and J by 0 bases, 10 bases remained unmatched. The germline V gene has CDR1 SGHDN and CDR2 FVKESK. In DNA form, the CDR3 reads TGTGCCAGCAGAACCCTTAGACTAGCGGGGAGCTCCTACGAGCAGTACTTC. Encoded protein: CASRTLRLAGSSYEQYF.

This chain links TRBV11-2 with TRBJ2-7, with 8 bases that match TRBD2. Germline V CDR1 and CDR2: SGHAT, FQNNGV. The CDR3 extends over 16 amino acids. Trimming at V came to 2 bases and at J to 0 bases, leaving 6 bases not matched to a gene. The CDR3 nucleotides read TGTGCCAGCAGCTTAAAAGCTAGCGGGTCCTCCTACGAGCAGTACTTC. Translation: CASSLKASGSSYEQYF.

In this sample, this clone turned up a few times. This chain joins TRBV7-3 and TRBJ2-6, with D possibly matching TRBD1 (6 bases). CDR1 is SGHTA, CDR2 FQGTGA, per germline. Trimming took 1 base from V and 0 from J, leaving 13 bases between them. The CDR3 is 18 residues long. The CDR3 coding sequence is TGTGCCAGCAGCTTAAGAGGACAGCTAGTCTCTGGGGCCAACGTCCTGACTTTC. Amino acid sequence: CASSLRGQLVSGANVLTF.

V and J are TRBV9 and TRBJ2-1; D ambiguous. Germline CDR1 and CDR2: SGDLS and YYNGEE. The CDR3 covers 15 residues. The V and J ends lost 0 bases and 0 bases respectively, with 7 bases between them. Written as DNA, the CDR3 is TGTGCCAGCAGCGTAGATTGGAGCTCCTACAATGAGCAGTTCTTC. Protein sequence: CASSVDWSSYNEQFF.

Written as DNA, the CDR3 is TGTGCCAGCAGCAACCCAATCGGACAGGGGGGATCCTATAATTCACCCCTCCACTTT. Its protein product is CASSNPIGQGGSYNSPLHF. The chain recombines TRBV7-6 with TRBJ1-6; TRBD1 matches 10 bases. With V trimmed by 5 bases and J by 1 base, 11 bases remained unmatched. The CDR3 contains 19 residues. The V gene's germline CDR1 is SGHVS and CDR2 FNYEAQ.

The V call is TRBV4-2, the J call TRBJ2-7, with 9 bases aligning to TRBD2. This CDR3 region has 17 residues. From germline, CDR1 is LGHNA and CDR2 YNFKEQ. V was clipped by 0 bases and J by 4 bases; unmatched bases: 10. The CDR3 nucleotides are TGTGCCAGCAGCCAAGATGGTGGTAGCGGGGGACCTTACGAGCAGTACTTC. Translation gives CASSQDGGSGGPYEQYF.

This chain connects TRBV6-1 to TRBJ2-5; 9 nucleotides align to TRBD1. The length of the CDR3 is 15 residues. With V trimmed by 5 bases and J by 5 bases, 9 bases remained unmatched. From germline, CDR1 is MNHNS and CDR2 SASEGT. The CDR3 nucleotides are TGTGCCAGCAGTCGGGCCGGGACAGGGCGGGAGACCCAGTACTTC. Residues: CASSRAGTGRETQYF.

V usage is TRBV13 and J usage is TRBJ1-2; 12 nucleotides line up with TRBD1. CDR1 and CDR2 from the germline V gene are PRHDT and FYEKMQ (reference sequence). The CDR3 length is 13 residues. The V gene end was trimmed by 5 bases and the J gene end by 7 bases; junction bases not matched to a gene: 2. CDR3 DNA: TGTGCCAGCAGCCGGGACAGGGGGCTTGGCTACACCTTC. Translating it yields CASSRDRGLGYTF.

The chain's CDR3 is CASSQEPGSKEKLFF. CDR3 nucleotides: TGCGCCAGCAGCCAAGAGCCGGGGTCGAAGGAAAAACTGTTTTTT. The chain links TRBV4-3 to TRBJ1-4, with no clear D. V dropped 0 bases and J dropped 8 bases, with 13 bases sitting between them. CDR1 and CDR2 (germline): LGHNA, YSLEER. This CDR3 spans 15 amino acids.

The rearrangement joins TRBV7-9 to TRBJ1-1; possibly TRBD1 for D (5 bases). The CDR3 spans 15 residues. In germline, CDR1 is SEHNR, CDR2 FQNEAQ (reference sequence). Trimming shortened V by 4 bases and J by 1 base, and 13 bases separated the two germline ends. This chain's CDR3 is CASSSLGGKNTEAFF. The CDR3 region has the DNA TGTGCCAGCAGCTCCCTTGGGGGGAAGAACACTGAAGCTTTCTTT.

The chain combines TRBV7-6 with TRBJ2-1; 7 nucleotides agree with TRBD2. CDR3 size: 12 residues. Trimming cost V 4 bases and J 12 bases; bases outside gene matches: 6. CDR1 and CDR2 from the germline V gene are SGHVS and FNYEAQ. The CDR3 loop reads CASSSGTGGQFF. The CDR3 nucleotides read TGTGCCAGCAGCTCGGGGACGGGGGGGCAGTTCTTC.

The CDR3 nucleotides read TGTGCCAGCAATGCGGACAGGGCTGGGGCCAACGTCCTGACTTTC. This gives the protein CASNADRAGANVLTF. The chain employs TRBV7-9 and TRBJ2-6, with 8 positions matching TRBD1. The length of the CDR3 is 15 residues. With 7 bases clipped from V and 2 bases from J, the junction kept 4 bases outside the gene matches. CDR1 is SEHNR, CDR2 FQNEAQ, per germline (reference sequence).

This sequence joins TRBV5-1 and TRBJ1-2; D is undetermined. V was cut by 7 bases and J by 7 bases, with 20 bases left in between. This CDR3 has 14 residues. Germline-derived CDR1 and CDR2 are SGHRS and YFSETQ. Written as DNA, the CDR3 is TGCGCCAGCTCCCCCCGGGATGAGATTGGTGGCTACACCTTC. Amino acid sequence: CASSPRDEIGGYTF.

V and J are TRBV25-1 and TRBJ2-7; tentatively, D is TRBD2 (7 bases). Trimming removed 3 bases from V and 7 bases from J, with 16 bases in between. The CDR3 has 14 amino acids. CDR1 MGHDK and CDR2 SYGVNS come from the germline V gene. The CDR3 nucleotides read TGTGCCAGCAGTGAGGGGGGGGCGGCTAGGGAGCAGTACTTC. Amino acid sequence: CASSEGGAAREQYF.

The chain carries TRBV7-2 and TRBJ2-2, with TRBD2 identical over 7 bases. The CDR3 is 16 amino acids. Germline V CDR1 and CDR2: SGHTA, FQGNSA. V shed 4 bases and J 5 bases; nucleotides not matched to a gene: 10. CDR3 amino acids: CASSSSPGGRTGELFF. CDR3 sequence (DNA): TGTGCCAGCAGCTCCTCCCCGGGGGGTCGGACCGGGGAGCTGTTTTTT.

V and J are TRBV18 and TRBJ1-5, with 9 bases aligning to TRBD1. The J segment lost 7 bases and the V segment lost 3 bases, leaving 7 bases of the junction unmatched. CDR1 is KGHSH and CDR2 is LQKENI in the germline V gene. CDR3 length: 15 residues. This CDR3 is CASSPRQGVGQPQHF. CDR3 DNA: TGTGCCAGCTCACCCAGACAGGGGGTTGGGCAGCCCCAGCATTTT.

V gene TRBV5-6 combines with J gene TRBJ2-3; 9 bases match TRBD2. Germline trimming cut 4 bases from V and 6 bases from J; bases unmatched to any gene: 3. The CDR3 runs to 13 residues. Germline CDR1 and CDR2: SGHDT and YYEEEE. The CDR3, as DNA: TGTGCCAGCAGCATAGGACTAGCGGATACGCAGTATTTT. It translates to CASSIGLADTQYF.

Only a few counts were recorded for this clone. This chain connects TRBV4-1 to TRBJ2-7; 9 bases map to TRBD2. This CDR3 is built from 17 residues. V lost 3 bases, J lost 6 bases, and 15 bases stayed unmatched. Germline V gene sequence: CDR1 MGHRA, CDR2 YSYEKL. CDR3 bases: TGCGCCAGCAGCCACAGGGTAGGGACTAGCTTCTTTCTCGAGCAGTACTTC. This codes for CASSHRVGTSFFLEQYF.